The next 26 T cell receptor beta chains were all read from a single sample in a study of blood T cell repertoires in COVID-19. Profiling relied on immunoSEQ multiplex PCR, and the TCRdb table lists in-frame clones only, not all of them. The sample records about 220,000 clones, approximately 85% being singletons. The specimen was peripheral blood. The receptors were gathered from a woman in her 70s with COVID-19, enrolled during active disease.

The V call is TRBV9, the J call TRBJ2-7; 11 nucleotides line up with TRBD2. Germline trimming cut 3 bases from V and 5 bases from J; bases unmatched to any gene: 16. CDR3 length: 18 residues. Germline CDR1 and CDR2: SGDLS and YYNGEE. CDR3 bases: TGTGCCAGCAGCGCTCGATCTCTGACTAGCGGGAATCGAAACGAGCAGTACTTC. Translating gives CASSARSLTSGNRNEQYF.

The chain joins TRBV18 to TRBJ1-2, with unresolved D. V shed 3 bases and J shed 5 bases, with 13 bases lying between them. Germline V gene data show CDR1 as KGHSH and CDR2 as LQKENI. This CDR3 contains 14 residues. This CDR3 reads CASSPATRTYGYTF. CDR3 DNA: TGTGCCAGCTCACCCGCCACCCGAACATATGGCTACACCTTC.

The chain combines TRBV7-6 with TRBJ2-7; no clear D gene. Germline CDR1 is SGHVS and CDR2 is FNYEAQ. The V end lost 1 base, the J end lost 3 bases, and 7 bases lay between the germline ends. This CDR3 is 13 amino acids long. CDR3 in amino acids: CASSLGDNYEQYF. The DNA of the CDR3 is TGTGCCAGCAGCTTAGGAGACAACTACGAGCAGTACTTC.

Only one count was recorded for this clone. The V and J genes are TRBV7-6 and TRBJ2-5; 8 bases line up with TRBD2. Unmatched junction bases numbered 4, after V lost 3 bases and J lost 1 base. The CDR3 totals 15 residues. Germline CDR1 SGHVS, CDR2 FNYEAQ. The CDR3 protein is CASSFYSGIQETQYF. In DNA form, the CDR3 reads TGTGCCAGCAGCTTTTATAGCGGGATCCAAGAGACCCAGTACTTC. The full variable domain, in which reference TRBV7-6 and TRBJ2-5 provide the parts outside the CDR3, is GAGVSQSPRYKVTKRGQDVALRCDPISGHVSLYWYRQALGQGPEFLTYFNYEAQQDKSGLPNDRFSAERPEGSISTLTIQRTEQRDSAMYRCASSFYSGIQETQYFGPGTRLLVL.

This chain connects TRBV24-1 to TRBJ2-2; no firm D call. Germline loops: CDR1 KGHDR, CDR2 SFDVKD. Deletions cut 4 bases from V and 0 bases from J, with 5 bases between. This CDR3 is 14 amino acids long. CDR3 loop: CATSEFANTGELFF. CDR3 bases: TGTGCCACCAGTGAGTTCGCGAACACCGGGGAGCTGTTTTTT.

The gene calls are TRBV5-1 and TRBJ1-1, with 7 positions matching TRBD1. V shed 0 bases, J shed 3 bases, and the junction held 8 bases outside the gene matches. The CDR3 totals 16 residues. The germline CDR1 and CDR2 sequences are SGHRS and YFSETQ. CDR3 amino acids: CASSLETTGRYTEAFF. In DNA form, the CDR3 reads TGCGCCAGCAGCTTGGAAACGACAGGGAGATACACTGAAGCTTTCTTT. Filled out from reference TRBV5-1 and TRBJ1-1, the complete variable domain reads KAGVTQTPRYLIKTRGQQVTLSCSPISGHRSVSWYQQTPGQGLQFLFEYFSETQRNKGNFPGRFSGRQFSNSRSEMNVSTLELGDSALYLCASSLETTGRYTEAFFGQGTRLTVV.

The rearrangement uses TRBV27 and TRBJ1-2, with 8 bases lining up with TRBD1. The V segment lost 5 bases and the J segment 7 bases; nucleotides outside the gene matches: 6. This CDR3 spans 13 amino acids. CDR1 is MNHEY, CDR2 SMNVEV, per germline (reference sequence). The DNA for the CDR3 is TGTGCCAGCAGTCTCGGACAGGGTGGTGGCTACACCTTC. It specifies CASSLGQGGGYTF.

This clone appeared once. The J gene is TRBJ1-6, the V gene TRBV27; 11 bases fit TRBD1. V lost 5 bases and J lost 7; bases outside the gene matches: 7. The CDR3 is 16 residues long. The germline CDR1 and CDR2 sequences are MNHEY and SMNVEV (reference sequence). Here the CDR3 DNA reads TGTGCCAGCAGTGCCGGACAGGGGGCAAGAAATTCACCCCTCCACTTT. As protein: CASSAGQGARNSPLHF.

This rearrangement joins TRBV11-2 to TRBJ2-2; 9 nucleotides align to TRBD1. This CDR3 comprises 13 residues. V shed 8 bases, J shed 5 bases, and the junction held 3 bases outside the gene matches. Germline CDR1 is SGHAT and CDR2 is FQNNGV. The CDR3 sequence is CASLTGGTGELFF. The CDR3 nucleotides are TGTGCCAGCCTGACAGGGGGTACCGGGGAGCTGTTTTTT.

This sequence joins TRBV6-2 or TRBV6-3 and TRBJ2-2, with D possibly TRBD2 on 6 matching bases. The CDR3 extends over 15 amino acids. V lost 5 bases and J 5 bases, leaving 15 bases between the germline ends. CDR1 is MNHEY and CDR2 is SVGEGT in the germline V gene. CDR3 sequence: CASSPQLARTGELFF. In DNA, the CDR3 is TGTGCCAGCAGTCCCCAACTAGCTCGAACCGGGGAGCTGTTTTTT.

This chain uses TRBV19 with TRBJ1-2; TRBD1 matches 7 bases. The CDR3 contains 14 residues. Germline loops: CDR1 LNHDA, CDR2 SQIVND (reference sequence). V was pared by 6 bases and J by 4 bases, with 8 bases of the junction left unmatched. CDR3 protein: CASRNGDRAYGYTF. In DNA, the CDR3 is TGTGCCAGTAGAAATGGGGACAGAGCCTATGGCTACACCTTC.

The chain has TRBV5-4 and TRBJ1-3; tentatively, D is TRBD1 (6 bases). The germline gives CDR1 SGHNT, CDR2 YYREEE (reference sequence). Trimming pared 4 bases from V and 0 bases from J, leaving 11 bases between. The CDR3 has 15 amino acids. CDR3 DNA sequence: TGTGCCAGCAGCCAGGACAGCCGCTCTGGAAACACCATATATTTT. Amino acids: CASSQDSRSGNTIYF.

V and J are TRBV18 and TRBJ1-1; D not certain. The V and J ends lost 4 bases and 2 bases respectively, with 14 bases between them. This CDR3 has 15 amino acids. Germline loops: CDR1 KGHSH, CDR2 LQKENI. The chain's CDR3 is CASSQQTPRNTEAFF. The CDR3 DNA sequence: TGTGCCAGCTCACAACAGACACCACGTAACACTGAAGCTTTCTTT.

The V call is TRBV19, the J call TRBJ1-2; D gene ambiguous. The CDR3 runs 14 residues. V was shortened by 4 bases and J by 4 bases, with 13 bases between the two germline ends. The germline V gene encodes CDR1 LNHDA and CDR2 SQIVND (reference sequence). The CDR3 region is CASSTTWAAYGYTF. The CDR3 nucleotides read TGTGCCAGTAGTACCACGTGGGCAGCCTATGGCTACACCTTC.

The chain links TRBV19 to TRBJ1-2; D not certain. Trimming took off 4 bases at V and 8 bases at J, with 11 bases between the two ends. CDR3 length: 12 amino acids. From germline, CDR1 is LNHDA and CDR2 SQIVND (reference sequence). CDR3 in DNA: TGTGCCAGTAGTAACAGCGGCTCCGGCTACACCTTC. Its protein product is CASSNSGSGYTF.

V and J are TRBV7-7 and TRBJ1-3; no firm D call. V shed 6 bases and J shed 0 bases, with 12 bases lying between them. From germline, CDR1 is SSHAT and CDR2 FNYEAQ (reference sequence). The CDR3 consists of 15 residues. CDR3 nucleotide sequence: TGTGCCAGCAGGAGGAGGACCAGCTCTGGAAACACCATATATTTT. Translating it yields CASRRRTSSGNTIYF.

The chain employs TRBV28 and TRBJ2-5; 13 bases match TRBD2. The germline V gene has CDR1 MDHEN and CDR2 SYDVKM. There are 16 residues in the CDR3. With V trimmed by 2 bases and J by 5 bases, 5 bases remained unmatched. CDR3 loop: CASSLRLAGGRETQYF. CDR3 sequence (DNA): TGTGCCAGCAGTTTACGACTAGCGGGAGGTAGGGAGACCCAGTACTTC.

The chain uses TRBV5-4 and TRBJ1-2; tentative D call: TRBD1 (6 bases). Per the germline V gene, CDR1 is SGHNT and CDR2 is YYREEE (reference sequence). The germline V and J ends were trimmed by 1 base and 7 bases, with 11 bases remaining between them. The CDR3 is made up of 13 amino acids. CDR3 in amino acids: CASSLSGAGGYTF. CDR3 sequence (DNA): TGTGCCAGCAGCTTGTCAGGGGCCGGTGGCTACACCTTC.

The rearrangement links TRBV2 to TRBJ1-6, with TRBD1 identical over 8 bases. This CDR3 contains 15 residues. The trim removed 5 bases at V and 7 bases at J, leaving 7 bases unmatched. Per germline, CDR1 SNHLY and CDR2 FYNNEI. CDR3 residues: CASSTGQGGNSPLHF. CDR3 sequence (DNA): TGTGCCAGCAGTACTGGACAGGGCGGGAATTCACCCCTCCACTTT.

V usage is TRBV6-6 and J usage is TRBJ1-3, with D hard to call. The CDR3 is 13 residues long. The germline V gene encodes CDR1 MNHNY and CDR2 SVGAGI (reference sequence). V dropped 6 bases and J dropped 0 bases, with 6 bases sitting between them. CDR3 sequence (DNA): TGTGCCAGCAGAGGAGGCTCTGGAAACACCATATATTTT. Its translation: CASRGGSGNTIYF.

The rearrangement uses TRBV5-4 and TRBJ1-1, with a weak D call TRBD1 (6 bases). The ends were cut back, 0 bases at V and 4 bases at J, with 13 bases in the middle. This CDR3 region has 15 residues. Germline lookup yields CDR1 SGHNT and CDR2 YYREEE (reference sequence). The CDR3 loop is CASSLDRRGGTEAFF. The CDR3 DNA is TGTGCCAGCAGCTTGGATCGCAGGGGCGGCACTGAAGCTTTCTTT.

The chain has TRBV5-1 and TRBJ2-1; the match to TRBD2 covers 7 bases. The V and J ends lost 3 bases and 3 bases, in that order; junction bases with no gene match: 0. The germline gives CDR1 SGHRS, CDR2 YFSETQ. This CDR3 spans 13 amino acids. This CDR3 reads CASSWTSYNEQFF. The CDR3 DNA is TGCGCCAGCAGCTGGACTAGCTACAATGAGCAGTTCTTC.

The chain carries TRBV6-2 or TRBV6-3 and TRBJ1-5, with D uncertain. This CDR3 spans 16 amino acids. Trimming removed 5 bases at V and 0 bases at J, with 14 bases between. The germline V gene encodes CDR1 MNHEY and CDR2 SVGEGT. The CDR3 bases are TGTGCCAGCAGTCAATGGGAGGGATATAGCAATCAGCCCCAGCATTTT. Its protein is CASSQWEGYSNQPQHF.

This clone came up many times. The gene calls are TRBV6-1 and TRBJ2-3; D may be TRBD1 (5 bases). Germline V lookup: CDR1 MNHNS, CDR2 SASEGT. This CDR3 region has 14 residues. Trimming cost V 3 bases and J 0 bases, with 7 bases left between them. This CDR3 is CASSDRDSTDTQYF. DNA for the CDR3: TGTGCCAGCAGTGACAGGGATAGCACAGATACGCAGTATTTT.

V usage is TRBV6-2 or TRBV6-3 and J usage is TRBJ2-5; D gene unclear. The germline CDR1 and CDR2 sequences are MNHEY and SVGEGT. This CDR3 is 13 amino acids long. Trimming shortened V by 4 bases and J by 3 bases, and 9 bases separated the two germline ends. CDR3 region: CASSSYMEETQYF. CDR3 DNA sequence: TGTGCCAGCAGTTCTTACATGGAAGAGACCCAGTACTTC.

The DNA of the CDR3 is TGTGCCAGCAGCACCCAGGGAGGGGAGGCAGATACGCAGTATTTT. Its protein is CASSTQGGEADTQYF. The rearrangement uses TRBV5-4 and TRBJ2-3; 7 bases match TRBD2. There are 15 residues in the CDR3. Losses at the gene ends were 4 bases for V and 4 bases for J; bases not matched to a gene: 9. Germline CDR1 is SGHNT and CDR2 is YYREEE (reference sequence).